The present T cell receptor beta chain was sequenced within a study of T cell changes during pregnancy in multiple sclerosis. Sequencing used immunoSEQ multiplex PCR; TCRdb keeps in-frame clones, though not all of them. Here the sample spans approximately 100,000 clones, around 93% being singletons. This TCR derives from a female donor with multiple sclerosis, enrolled in a pregnancy study. Sample: peripheral blood, taken in the first trimester of pregnancy.

The CDR3 loop reads CASSDSMRGATDTQYF. CDR3 DNA: TGTGCCAGCAGTGACTCGATGCGGGGGGCCACAGATACGCAGTATTTT. The chain links TRBV6-4 to TRBJ2-3; 8 bases are shared with TRBD2. CDR3 length: 16 amino acids. After removal of 0 bases from V and 2 bases from J, the junction contained 4 bases not matched to a gene. Germline lookup yields CDR1 MRHNA and CDR2 SNTAGT.